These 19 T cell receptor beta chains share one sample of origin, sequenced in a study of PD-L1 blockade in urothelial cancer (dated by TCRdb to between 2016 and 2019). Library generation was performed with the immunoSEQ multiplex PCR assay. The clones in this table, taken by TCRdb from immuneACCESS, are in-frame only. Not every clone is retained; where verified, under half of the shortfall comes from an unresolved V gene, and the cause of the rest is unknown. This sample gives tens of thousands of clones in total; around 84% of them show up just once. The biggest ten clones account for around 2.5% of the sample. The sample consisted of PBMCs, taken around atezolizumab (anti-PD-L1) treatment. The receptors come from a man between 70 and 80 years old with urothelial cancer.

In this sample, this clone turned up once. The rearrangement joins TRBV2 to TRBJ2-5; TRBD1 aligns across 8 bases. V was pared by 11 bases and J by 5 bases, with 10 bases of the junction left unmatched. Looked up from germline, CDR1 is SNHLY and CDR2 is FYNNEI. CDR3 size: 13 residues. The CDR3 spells CACDPWTGETQYF. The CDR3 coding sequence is TGTGCCTGCGACCCCTGGACAGGGGAGACCCAGTACTTC.

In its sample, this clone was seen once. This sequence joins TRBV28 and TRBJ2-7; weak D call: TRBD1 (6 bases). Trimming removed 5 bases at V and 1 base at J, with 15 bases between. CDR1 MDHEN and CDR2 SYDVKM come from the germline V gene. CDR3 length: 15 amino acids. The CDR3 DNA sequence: TGTGCCAGCAGTGCCTTCCCCGGGACATCCTACGAGCAGTACTTC. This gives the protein CASSAFPGTSYEQYF.

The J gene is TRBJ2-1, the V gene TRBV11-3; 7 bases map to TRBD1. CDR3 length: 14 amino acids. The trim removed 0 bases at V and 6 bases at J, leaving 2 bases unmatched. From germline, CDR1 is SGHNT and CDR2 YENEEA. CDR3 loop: CASSLDRDSNEQFF. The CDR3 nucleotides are TGTGCCAGCAGCTTAGATCGGGACAGCAATGAGCAGTTCTTC. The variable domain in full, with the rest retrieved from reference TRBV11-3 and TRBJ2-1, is EAGVVQSPRYKIIEKKQPVAFWCNPISGHNTLYWYLQNLGQGPELLIRYENEEAVDDSQLPKDRFSAERLKGVDSTLKIQPAELGDSAVYLCASSLDRDSNEQFFGPGTRLTVL.

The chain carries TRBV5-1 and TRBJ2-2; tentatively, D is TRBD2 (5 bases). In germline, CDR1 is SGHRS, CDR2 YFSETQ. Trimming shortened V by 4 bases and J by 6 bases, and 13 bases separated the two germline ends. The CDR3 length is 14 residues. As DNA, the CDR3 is TGCGCCAGCAGCGGGCCAGCGGACGCCGGGGAGCTGTTTTTT. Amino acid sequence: CASSGPADAGELFF.

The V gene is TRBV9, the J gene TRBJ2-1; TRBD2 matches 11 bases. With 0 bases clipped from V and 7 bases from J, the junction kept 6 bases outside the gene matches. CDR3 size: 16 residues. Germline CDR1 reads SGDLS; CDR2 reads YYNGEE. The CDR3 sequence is CASSVELAGEDNEQFF. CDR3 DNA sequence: TGTGCCAGCAGCGTAGAACTAGCGGGAGAAGATAATGAGCAGTTCTTC.

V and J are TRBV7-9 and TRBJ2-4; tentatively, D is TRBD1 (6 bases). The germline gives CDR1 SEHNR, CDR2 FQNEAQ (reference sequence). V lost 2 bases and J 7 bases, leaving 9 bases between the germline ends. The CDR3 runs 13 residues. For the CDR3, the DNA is TGTGCCAGCAGCTTACCAGGGGATAACATTCAGTACTTC. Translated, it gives CASSLPGDNIQYF.

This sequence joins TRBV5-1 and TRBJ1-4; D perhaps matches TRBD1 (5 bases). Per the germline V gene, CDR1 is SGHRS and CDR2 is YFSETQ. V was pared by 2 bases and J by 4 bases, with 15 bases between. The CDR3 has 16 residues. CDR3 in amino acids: CASSFNPGLVNEKLFF. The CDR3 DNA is TGCGCCAGCAGCTTTAACCCAGGGCTCGTTAATGAAAAACTGTTTTTT.

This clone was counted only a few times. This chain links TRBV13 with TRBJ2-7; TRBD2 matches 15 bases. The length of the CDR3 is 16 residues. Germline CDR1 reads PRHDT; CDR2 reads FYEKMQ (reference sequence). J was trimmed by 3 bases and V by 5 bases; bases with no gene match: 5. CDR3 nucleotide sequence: TGTGCCAGCAGCAACGGGACTAGCGGGAGGAACTACGAGCAGTACTTC. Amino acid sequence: CASSNGTSGRNYEQYF.

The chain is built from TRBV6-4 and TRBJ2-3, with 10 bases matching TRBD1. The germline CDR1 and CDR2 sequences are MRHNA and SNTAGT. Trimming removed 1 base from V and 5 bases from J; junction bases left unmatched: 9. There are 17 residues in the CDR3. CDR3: CASSDFPPGQGKDTQYF. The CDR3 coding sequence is TGTGCCAGCAGTGACTTCCCCCCGGGACAGGGGAAAGATACGCAGTATTTT.

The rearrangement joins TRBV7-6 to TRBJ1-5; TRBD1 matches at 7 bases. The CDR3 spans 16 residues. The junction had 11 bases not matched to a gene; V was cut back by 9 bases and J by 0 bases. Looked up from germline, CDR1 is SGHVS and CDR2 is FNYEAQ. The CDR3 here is CASEGTDKYSNQPQHF. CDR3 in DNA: TGTGCCAGTGAAGGGACAGACAAATATAGCAATCAGCCCCAGCATTTT. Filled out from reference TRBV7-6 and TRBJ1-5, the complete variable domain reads GAGVSQSPRYKVTKRGQDVALRCDPISGHVSLYWYRQALGQGPEFLTYFNYEAQQDKSGLPNDRFSAERPEGSISTLTIQRTEQRDSAMYRCASEGTDKYSNQPQHFGDGTRLSIL.

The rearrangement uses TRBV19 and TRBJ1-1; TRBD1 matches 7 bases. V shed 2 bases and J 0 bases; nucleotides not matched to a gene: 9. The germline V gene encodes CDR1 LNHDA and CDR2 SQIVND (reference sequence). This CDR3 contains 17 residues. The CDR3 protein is CASSITGTEHLNTEAFF. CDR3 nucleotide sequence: TGTGCCAGTAGTATAACCGGGACAGAACACTTGAACACTGAAGCTTTCTTT.

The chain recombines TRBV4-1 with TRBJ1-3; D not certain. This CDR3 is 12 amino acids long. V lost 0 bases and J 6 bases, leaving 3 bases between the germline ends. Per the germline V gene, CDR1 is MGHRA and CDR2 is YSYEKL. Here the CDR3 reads CASSQDLNTIYF. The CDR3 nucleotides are TGCGCCAGCAGCCAAGATCTAAACACCATATATTTT.

CDR3 in amino acids: CASSRAGGRYNEQFF. CDR3 nucleotide sequence: TGTGCCAGCAGCCGGGCGGGAGGACGTTACAATGAGCAGTTCTTC. The chain uses TRBV7-8 and TRBJ2-1, with 8 bases fitting TRBD2. The J segment lost 4 bases and the V segment lost 5 bases, leaving 7 bases of the junction unmatched. The CDR3 is made up of 15 amino acids. CDR1 SGHVS and CDR2 FQNEAQ come from the germline V gene.

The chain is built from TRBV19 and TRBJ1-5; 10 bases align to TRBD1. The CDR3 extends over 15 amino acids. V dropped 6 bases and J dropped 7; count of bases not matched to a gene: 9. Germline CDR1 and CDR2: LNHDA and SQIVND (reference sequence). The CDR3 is CASRRGTGADQPQHF. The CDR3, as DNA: TGTGCCAGTAGGAGAGGGACAGGGGCGGACCAGCCCCAGCATTTT.

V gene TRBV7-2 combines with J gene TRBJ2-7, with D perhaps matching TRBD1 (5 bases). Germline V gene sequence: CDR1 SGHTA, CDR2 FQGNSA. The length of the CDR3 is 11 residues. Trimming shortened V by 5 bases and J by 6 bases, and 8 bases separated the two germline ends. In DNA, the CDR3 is TGTGCCAGCAGCCTAAGGGGCGAGCAGTACTTC. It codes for CASSLRGEQYF.

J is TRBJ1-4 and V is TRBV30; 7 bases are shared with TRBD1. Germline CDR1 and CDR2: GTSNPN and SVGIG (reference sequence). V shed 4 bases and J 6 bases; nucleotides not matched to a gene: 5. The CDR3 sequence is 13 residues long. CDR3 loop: CAWIGTEDEKLFF. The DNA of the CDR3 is TGTGCCTGGATCGGGACAGAGGATGAAAAACTGTTTTTT.

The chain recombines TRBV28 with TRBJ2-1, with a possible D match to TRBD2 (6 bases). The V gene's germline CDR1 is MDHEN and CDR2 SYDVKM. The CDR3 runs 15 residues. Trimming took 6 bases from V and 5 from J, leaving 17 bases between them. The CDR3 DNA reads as TGTGCCAGCAGCCCTCGGGCTAGCGCCAACAATGAGCAGTTCTTC. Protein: CASSPRASANNEQFF.

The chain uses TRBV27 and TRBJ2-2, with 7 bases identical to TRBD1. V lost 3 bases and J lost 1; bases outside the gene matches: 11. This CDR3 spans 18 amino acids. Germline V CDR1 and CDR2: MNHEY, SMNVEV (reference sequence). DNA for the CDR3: TGTGCCAGCAGTTTTATAATCTCCGGGACAGTGAACACCGGGGAGCTGTTTTTT. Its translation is CASSFIISGTVNTGELFF.

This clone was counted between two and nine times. The CDR3 region is CASSRTSGSYNEQFF. CDR3 bases: TGTGCCAGCAGCCGGACTAGCGGGAGCTACAATGAGCAGTTCTTC. V usage is TRBV11-2 and J usage is TRBJ2-1; TRBD2 aligns across 13 bases. The CDR3 totals 15 residues. V lost 5 bases and J lost 3; bases outside the gene matches: 1. The V gene's germline CDR1 is SGHAT and CDR2 FQNNGV.